The rows below give T cell receptor beta chains drawn from one sample of a study of T cell responses to AZD1222 COVID-19 vaccine. The method was immunoSEQ multiplex PCR; TCRdb's version includes in-frame clones alone and lacks a portion of them. The data show 150,000 to 160,000 clones, with about 87% seen just once and 3.1% held by the top ten. The source was peripheral blood, collected on day 0 of AZD1222 vaccination. These receptor sequences come from an adult in good health. The CDR3 runs from the conserved cysteine through the conserved F or W. D genes are given only for firm matches. Expanded clones get a size class; other rows say once, few or many, or leave the size out.

d_gene: .; v_gene: TRBV2; abundance: .; j_gene: TRBJ2-7; CDR3nt: TGTGCCAGCACCACACAGGGCACAACCTACGAGCAGTACTTC; CDR3aa: CASTTQGTTYEQYF
d_gene: .; v_gene: TRBV6-5; abundance: once; j_gene: TRBJ1-5; CDR3nt: TGTGCCAGCACGCGGGACGGCAATCAGCCCCAGCATTTT; CDR3aa: CASTRDGNQPQHF
d_gene: TRBD1; v_gene: TRBV10-3; abundance: .; j_gene: TRBJ1-6; CDR3nt: TGTGCCATCAACCCAGACAGGGTGAATTCACCCCTCCACTTT; CDR3aa: CAINPDRVNSPLHF
d_gene: .; v_gene: TRBV10-3; abundance: .; j_gene: TRBJ1-3; CDR3nt: TGTGCCATCGCCCGTTCGGGCTCTGGAAACACCATATATTTT; CDR3aa: CAIARSGSGNTIYF
d_gene: .; v_gene: TRBV12-5; abundance: .; j_gene: TRBJ2-3; CDR3nt: TGTGCTAGTGGCCCAGGGGTTACAGATACGCAGTATTTT; CDR3aa: CASGPGVTDTQYF
d_gene: TRBD1; v_gene: TRBV15; abundance: .; j_gene: TRBJ1-2; CDR3nt: TGTGCCACCAGCAGAGACCGGACAGGGAGCTATGGCTACACCTTC; CDR3aa: CATSRDRTGSYGYTF
d_gene: .; v_gene: TRBV29-1; abundance: once; j_gene: TRBJ1-2; CDR3nt: TGCAGCGTTGGATCGGAGGACTATGGCTACACCTTC; CDR3aa: CSVGSEDYGYTF
d_gene: .; v_gene: TRBV6-5; abundance: .; j_gene: TRBJ2-3; CDR3nt: TGTGCCAGCAGGGCCACAGGGTTGGGTACAGATACGCAGTATTTT; CDR3aa: CASRATGLGTDTQYF
d_gene: TRBD2; v_gene: TRBV29-1; abundance: .; j_gene: TRBJ2-5; CDR3nt: TGCAGCGTTGGGGGACTAGCGGGGGCGGAGACCCAGTACTTC; CDR3aa: CSVGGLAGAETQYF
d_gene: TRBD1; v_gene: TRBV5-1; abundance: .; j_gene: TRBJ2-3; CDR3nt: TGCGCCAGCAGCTGGGGGACAGGGGGCAGCACAGATACGCAGTATTTT; CDR3aa: CASSWGTGGSTDTQYF
d_gene: .; v_gene: TRBV5-1; abundance: .; j_gene: TRBJ1-1; CDR3nt: TGCGCCAGCAGTTACAGGGAATTAACTGAAGCTTTCTTT; CDR3aa: CASSYRELTEAFF
d_gene: TRBD1; v_gene: TRBV3-1/TRBV3-2; abundance: .; j_gene: TRBJ1-5; CDR3nt: TGTGCCAGCAGCGAAGACAGGGGTCATCAGCCCCAGCATTTT; CDR3aa: CASSEDRGHQPQHF
d_gene: TRBD1; v_gene: TRBV7-9; abundance: .; j_gene: TRBJ2-7; CDR3nt: TGTGCCAGCAGCTTAACAGGGGGCTTCGACGAGCAGTACTTC; CDR3aa: CASSLTGGFDEQYF
d_gene: TRBD2; v_gene: TRBV19; abundance: .; j_gene: TRBJ2-2; CDR3nt: TGTGCCAGTAGTATAGGTTGGCGGGGGGGCACCACCGGGGAGCTGTTTTTT; CDR3aa: CASSIGWRGGTTGELFF
d_gene: TRBD1; v_gene: TRBV5-1; abundance: .; j_gene: TRBJ1-1; CDR3nt: TGCGCCAGCAGCTTCGGACAGGTCACTGAAGCTTTCTTT; CDR3aa: CASSFGQVTEAFF
d_gene: .; v_gene: TRBV12-3/TRBV12-4; abundance: .; j_gene: TRBJ1-1; CDR3nt: TGTGCCAGCAGTTTACAGGGGCACACTGAAGCTTTCTTT; CDR3aa: CASSLQGHTEAFF
d_gene: .; v_gene: TRBV5-1; abundance: .; j_gene: TRBJ2-7; CDR3nt: TGCGCCAGCAGCACGGTAGGTGGGGTCATCTACGAGCAGTACTTC; CDR3aa: CASSTVGGVIYEQYF
d_gene: .; v_gene: TRBV5-1; abundance: .; j_gene: TRBJ2-5; CDR3nt: TGCGCCAGCAGCCCTCCTTCGGTGGAGACCCAGTACTTC; CDR3aa: CASSPPSVETQYF
d_gene: .; v_gene: TRBV9; abundance: once; j_gene: TRBJ2-5; CDR3nt: TGTGCCAGCAGCGTAGCGGCTGGGTACCAAGAGACCCAGTACTTC; CDR3aa: CASSVAAGYQETQYF
d_gene: .; v_gene: TRBV25-1; abundance: .; j_gene: TRBJ1-3; CDR3nt: TGTGCCAGCAGTGAAGAGGGTGGGCGGAAGAGCTCTGGAAACACCATATATTTT; CDR3aa: CASSEEGGRKSSGNTIYF
d_gene: .; v_gene: TRBV27; abundance: once; j_gene: TRBJ1-2; CDR3nt: TGTGCCAGCAGTTCCTGGACAGATAACTATGGCTACACCTTC; CDR3aa: CASSSWTDNYGYTF
d_gene: .; v_gene: TRBV7-8; abundance: .; j_gene: TRBJ2-2; CDR3nt: TGTGCCAGCAGCTTAGTTGACACCGGGGAGCTGTTTTTT; CDR3aa: CASSLVDTGELFF
d_gene: TRBD1; v_gene: TRBV9; abundance: once; j_gene: TRBJ2-7; CDR3nt: TGTGCCAGCAGCGTAGACGGGACAGGGACCTACGAGCAGTACTTC; CDR3aa: CASSVDGTGTYEQYF
d_gene: .; v_gene: TRBV12-3/TRBV12-4; abundance: .; j_gene: TRBJ1-6; CDR3nt: TGTGCCAGCCGGGACACTTATTCACCCCTCCACTTT; CDR3aa: CASRDTYSPLHF
d_gene: .; v_gene: TRBV6-6; abundance: .; j_gene: TRBJ2-2; CDR3nt: TGTGCCAGCAGTAAGACTAGTCTTAACACCGGGGAGCTGTTTTTT; CDR3aa: CASSKTSLNTGELFF
d_gene: .; v_gene: TRBV7-2; abundance: .; j_gene: TRBJ2-5; CDR3nt: TGTGCCAGCCAACGTATGAGGGGGGAGACCCAGTACTTC; CDR3aa: CASQRMRGETQYF
d_gene: .; v_gene: TRBV12-3/TRBV12-4; abundance: .; j_gene: TRBJ2-1; CDR3nt: TGTGCCAGCAGTCCGGGGGATCACAATGAGCAGTTCTTC; CDR3aa: CASSPGDHNEQFF
d_gene: .; v_gene: TRBV11-2; abundance: .; j_gene: TRBJ1-1; CDR3nt: TGTGCCAGCAGCTTAGGGCCTGAAGCTTTCTTT; CDR3aa: CASSLGPEAFF
d_gene: TRBD1; v_gene: TRBV6-6; abundance: once; j_gene: TRBJ1-2; CDR3nt: TGTGCCAGCAGTGGTACAGGGGGCCTCAACTATGGCTACACCTTC; CDR3aa: CASSGTGGLNYGYTF
d_gene: .; v_gene: TRBV7-2; abundance: .; j_gene: TRBJ1-4; CDR3nt: TGTGCCAGCAGCTTTCGGCGAACGGGGGGCGGGAGAGTTGGGGAAAAACTGTTTTTT; CDR3aa: CASSFRRTGGGRVGEKLFF
d_gene: .; v_gene: TRBV7-6; abundance: .; j_gene: TRBJ1-6; CDR3nt: TGTGCCAGCAGCGGGACGACGGGACTCCCTAGCTCCTATAATTCACCCCTCCACTTT; CDR3aa: CASSGTTGLPSSYNSPLHF
d_gene: .; v_gene: TRBV18; abundance: .; j_gene: TRBJ2-7; CDR3nt: TGTGCCAGCTCACCACTAAAGGGATCCTACGAGCAGTACTTC; CDR3aa: CASSPLKGSYEQYF
d_gene: .; v_gene: TRBV18; abundance: .; j_gene: TRBJ1-2; CDR3nt: TGTGCCAGCACGTCGTCGGGGGACCAAGCTAACTATGGCTACACCTTC; CDR3aa: CASTSSGDQANYGYTF
d_gene: .; v_gene: TRBV12-3/TRBV12-4; abundance: .; j_gene: TRBJ1-5; CDR3nt: TGTGCCAGCAGTTTAGACTTAAATCAGCCCCAGCATTTT; CDR3aa: CASSLDLNQPQHF
d_gene: .; v_gene: TRBV6-6; abundance: .; j_gene: TRBJ1-2; CDR3nt: TGTGCCAGCAGTTCAGGGACCGGTGGCTACACCTTC; CDR3aa: CASSSGTGGYTF
d_gene: .; v_gene: TRBV7-9; abundance: .; j_gene: TRBJ2-7; CDR3nt: TGTGCCAGCAGCTATAGCGGAACCTACGAGCAGTACTTC; CDR3aa: CASSYSGTYEQYF
d_gene: .; v_gene: TRBV12-3/TRBV12-4; abundance: .; j_gene: TRBJ2-3; CDR3nt: TGTGCCAGCAGATACACCAGCACAGGGAAGTATTTT; CDR3aa: CASRYTSTGKYF
d_gene: .; v_gene: TRBV4-1; abundance: .; j_gene: TRBJ1-5; CDR3nt: TGCGCCAGCAGCCAAGTTCGCGGACTGGGGGACGACTCTCAGCCCCAGCATTTT; CDR3aa: CASSQVRGLGDDSQPQHF
d_gene: .; v_gene: TRBV5-1; abundance: .; j_gene: TRBJ2-2; CDR3nt: TGCGCCAGCAGCTTGCCCACAGCGAACACCGGGGAGCTGTTTTTT; CDR3aa: CASSLPTANTGELFF
d_gene: .; v_gene: TRBV4-2; abundance: .; j_gene: TRBJ1-2; CDR3nt: TGTGCCAGCAGCCAAGATCAGGGTTGGCGAGGCTACACCTTC; CDR3aa: CASSQDQGWRGYTF
d_gene: .; v_gene: TRBV19; abundance: .; j_gene: TRBJ2-1; CDR3nt: TGTGCCAGTAGTATAGACGGTCAGGGTAGGGCTGAGCAGTTCTTC; CDR3aa: CASSIDGQGRAEQFF
d_gene: .; v_gene: TRBV6-5; abundance: .; j_gene: TRBJ1-6; CDR3nt: TGTGCCAGCAGCGGGACGGGAGGGAATTCACCCCTCCACTTT; CDR3aa: CASSGTGGNSPLHF
d_gene: TRBD1; v_gene: TRBV11-1; abundance: .; j_gene: TRBJ2-7; CDR3nt: TGTGCCAGCAGCTCCGGGACAGGGGATTACGAGCAGTACTTC; CDR3aa: CASSSGTGDYEQYF
d_gene: .; v_gene: TRBV7-2; abundance: .; j_gene: TRBJ1-2; CDR3nt: TGTGCCAGCAGCTCTGACTGGATTTATGGCTACACCTTC; CDR3aa: CASSSDWIYGYTF